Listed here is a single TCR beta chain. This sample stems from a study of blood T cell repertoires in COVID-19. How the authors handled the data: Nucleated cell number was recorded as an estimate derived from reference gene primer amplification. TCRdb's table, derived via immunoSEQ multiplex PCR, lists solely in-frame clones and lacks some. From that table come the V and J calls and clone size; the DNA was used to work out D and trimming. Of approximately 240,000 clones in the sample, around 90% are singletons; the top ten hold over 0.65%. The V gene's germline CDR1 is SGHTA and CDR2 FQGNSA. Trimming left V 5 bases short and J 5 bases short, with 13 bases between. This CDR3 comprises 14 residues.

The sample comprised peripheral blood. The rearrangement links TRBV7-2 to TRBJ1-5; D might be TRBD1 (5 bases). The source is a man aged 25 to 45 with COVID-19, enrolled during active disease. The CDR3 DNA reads TGTGCCAGCAGCCCGAGGCGGGGGGATCAGCCCCAGCATTTT. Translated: CASSPRRGDQPQHF.